These 28 T cell receptor beta chains were all obtained from the same sample, sequenced in a study of long-term antiretroviral therapy in people with HIV. Version v3.0 of the immunoSEQ assay ran at survey level. TCRdb keeps only in-frame clones here, not all; method: immunoSEQ multiplex PCR. The sample holds roughly 24,000 clones, approximately 86% seen once. Material: unsorted PBMCs, obtained 1.6 years after starting antiretroviral therapy. Receptors were obtained from a man in his forties with HIV.

V usage is TRBV21-1 and J usage is TRBJ2-7; the tabulated D call, TRBD1, remains unverified against the DNA. TRBV21-1 is assigned pseudogene status. This CDR3 comprises 14 residues. CDR3 sequence (DNA): TGTGCCAGCAGCCCACGACAGGACCCCTACGAGCAGTACTTC. Translation gives CASSPRQDPYEQYF.

J is TRBJ1-2 and V is TRBV6-6, with D hard to call. Germline CDR1 and CDR2: MNHNY and SVGAGI (reference sequence). The CDR3 totals 13 residues. V was cut by 2 bases and J by 6 bases, with 10 bases left in between. The CDR3 reads CASSYPDHDGYTF. In DNA, the CDR3 is TGTGCCAGCAGTTACCCCGACCACGATGGCTACACCTTC.

This clone was seen a handful of times. This chain links TRBV10-2 with TRBJ1-2, with a tentative D call TRBD1 (5 bases). This CDR3 comprises 14 residues. V was trimmed by 2 bases and J by 8 bases, leaving 15 bases between them. Germline V gene sequence: CDR1 WSHSY, CDR2 SAAADI. Here the CDR3 DNA reads TGCGCCAGCAGTGAGACCCTCGGGGGAGGAGGCTACACCTTC. Amino acid sequence: CASSETLGGGGYTF.

The chain couples TRBV28 to TRBJ1-6; no clear D. The CDR3 covers 19 residues. V lost 4 bases to trimming and J lost 4 bases, with 23 bases between them. Germline V gene sequence: CDR1 MDHEN, CDR2 SYDVKM. CDR3 DNA: TGTGCCAGCAGTTCCTCACCGGGCCTTAATTTCACTTATAATTCACCCCTCCACTTT. Its translation is CASSSSPGLNFTYNSPLHF.

This clone was detected a few times. This rearrangement joins TRBV27 to TRBJ2-7, with D tentatively TRBD1 or TRBD2 (6 bases each). CDR3 length equals 13 residues. Per the germline V gene, CDR1 is MNHEY and CDR2 is SMNVEV (reference sequence). V gave up 4 bases and J gave up 13 bases, with 20 bases separating them. In DNA form, the CDR3 reads TGTGCCAGCAGTTCACTCTGGGGGGCCCAGGTATACTTC. Residues: CASSSLWGAQVYF.

The chain couples TRBV18 to TRBJ2-7; the D is unclear. Deletions cut 4 bases from V and 4 bases from J, with 8 bases between. The germline V gene encodes CDR1 KGHSH and CDR2 LQKENI. CDR3 length equals 12 residues. The CDR3 sequence is CASSLGSYEQYF. The CDR3 DNA sequence: TGTGCCAGCTCACTGGGTTCTTACGAGCAGTACTTC.

This chain uses TRBV27 with TRBJ1-1; TRBD1 is a possible D gene (5 bases). The CDR3 is 15 residues long. Germline CDR1 and CDR2: MNHEY and SMNVEV (reference sequence). Trimming cost V 5 bases and J 3 bases, with 16 bases left between them. The CDR3 DNA follows: TGTGCCAGCAGTCATCGGGGCGGGGGGGACACTGAAGCTTTCTTT. This translates into CASSHRGGGDTEAFF.

This chain connects TRBV29-1 to TRBJ1-1; D might be TRBD1 (5 bases). V lost 3 bases and J lost 6, with 14 bases in between. Germline V gene lookup returns CDR1 SQVTM and CDR2 ANQGSEA. This CDR3 is 13 amino acids long. The CDR3 reads CSVDTGRLAEAFF. The CDR3 nucleotides read TGCAGCGTTGATACGGGGCGTCTCGCTGAAGCTTTCTTT.

This clone was observed a few times. The chain uses TRBV11-2 and TRBJ1-6; possibly TRBD1 for D (5 bases). V was cut by 5 bases and J by 13 bases, with 18 bases left in between. Germline CDR1 reads SGHAT; CDR2 reads FQNNGV. The CDR3 consists of 14 residues. Here the CDR3 DNA reads TGTGCCAGCAGCCTGACAGACCAGAGGTCCCCCCTCCACTTT. It encodes CASSLTDQRSPLHF.

The rearrangement uses TRBV7-3 and TRBJ2-7; D perhaps matches TRBD2 (6 bases). Germline lookup yields CDR1 SGHTA and CDR2 FQGTGA. The CDR3 consists of 15 residues. V dropped 5 bases and J dropped 2 bases, with 16 bases sitting between them. CDR3 DNA sequence: TGTGCCAGCAGCCCGGGCATTAGCGGCACCTACGAGCAGTACTTC. Amino acids: CASSPGISGTYEQYF.

The rearrangement links TRBV6-6 to TRBJ2-6; D remains unclear. Germline CDR1 MNHNY, CDR2 SVGAGI (reference sequence). V shed 7 bases and J shed 0 bases, with 10 bases lying between them. This CDR3 spans 15 amino acids. The CDR3 DNA reads as TGTGCCAGCACTGACTGGGGCTCTGGGGCCAACGTCCTGACTTTC. This codes for CASTDWGSGANVLTF.

In DNA form, the CDR3 reads TGTGCCAGCAGCCCCAGACAGGGGCACGAGCAGTACTTC. Translated: CASSPRQGHEQYF. The genes are TRBV7-9 and TRBJ2-7; 8 positions match TRBD1. CDR3 length: 13 amino acids. Losses at the gene ends were 5 bases for V and 5 bases for J; bases not matched to a gene: 5. Germline lookup yields CDR1 SEHNR and CDR2 FQNEAQ (reference sequence).

V gene TRBV11-3 combines with J gene TRBJ2-3, with TRBD2 matching 9 bases. The V segment lost 1 base and the J segment 2 bases; nucleotides outside the gene matches: 7. The CDR3 has 17 residues. Germline V gene data show CDR1 as SGHNT and CDR2 as YENEEA. The CDR3 DNA is TGTGCCAGCAGCTTAGGAATTCTAGCGGGGAACACAGATACGCAGTATTTT. Its protein product is CASSLGILAGNTDTQYF.

J is TRBJ2-3 and V is TRBV4-1; 8 nucleotides line up with TRBD1. Germline V gene data show CDR1 as MGHRA and CDR2 as YSYEKL. J lost 3 bases, V lost 0 bases, and 14 bases had no gene match. The CDR3 covers 19 residues. CDR3 region: CASSQDRSGGARETDTQYF. The CDR3, as DNA: TGCGCCAGCAGCCAAGATCGGTCAGGGGGCGCGAGGGAGACAGATACGCAGTATTTT.

The chain uses TRBV12-5 and TRBJ1-2, with a possible D match to TRBD1 (5 bases). The CDR3 sequence is 13 residues long. Between the trimmed V and J ends, which lost 1 base and 10 bases, there was a span of 13 bases. Per the germline V gene, CDR1 is LGHNT and CDR2 is FRNRAP. The CDR3 sequence: CASGLGGNHDYTF. Written as DNA, the CDR3 is TGTGCTAGTGGTTTGGGGGGGAATCATGACTACACCTTC.

V and J are TRBV18 and TRBJ2-1; perhaps D is TRBD1 or TRBD2 (9 bases each). V lost 3 bases to trimming and J lost 4 bases, with 16 bases between them. This CDR3 is 16 amino acids long. CDR1 is KGHSH and CDR2 is LQKENI in the germline V gene. The CDR3 bases are TGTGCCAGCTCACCGGGACAGGGACTAGCTTACAATGAGCAGTTCTTC. It codes for CASSPGQGLAYNEQFF.

This chain links TRBV29-1 with TRBJ2-2; TRBD1 might be the D (6 bases). This CDR3 spans 16 amino acids. The V and J ends lost 5 bases and 6 bases respectively, with 22 bases between them. Germline-derived CDR1 and CDR2 are SQVTM and ANQGSEA. CDR3 nucleotide sequence: TGCAGCGTTTCGGGGTCGGGACACCTCTGGGCCGGGGAGCTGTTTTTT. Translation gives CSVSGSGHLWAGELFF.

The chain couples TRBV13 to TRBJ2-1, with 7 bases lining up with TRBD2. Losses at the gene ends were 4 bases for V and 3 bases for J; bases not matched to a gene: 21. Looked up from germline, CDR1 is PRHDT and CDR2 is FYEKMQ (reference sequence). The CDR3 spans 20 residues. The CDR3 region has the DNA TGTGCCAGCAGCTCCCCCCGCGGGGGTAGCGCAGAGGTCAGCTACAATGAGCAGTTCTTC. Its translation is CASSSPRGGSAEVSYNEQFF.

The gene calls are TRBV29-1 and TRBJ1-2, with 7 bases fitting TRBD1. Germline V CDR1 and CDR2: SQVTM, ANQGSEA. The CDR3 covers 15 residues. V was pared by 7 bases and J by 2 bases, with 13 bases of the junction left unmatched. This CDR3 is CSASLDGQANYGYTF. The CDR3, as DNA: TGCAGCGCCTCATTGGACGGACAGGCCAACTATGGCTACACCTTC. The full variable domain, rest sourced from reference TRBV29-1 and TRBJ1-2, is SAVISQKPSRDICQRGTSLTIQCQVDSQVTMMFWYRQQPGQSLTLIATANQGSEATYESGFVIDKFPISRPNLTFSTLTVSNMSPEDSSIYLCSASLDGQANYGYTFGSGTRLTVV.

The rearrangement uses TRBV13 and TRBJ2-5; TRBD2 matches 10 bases. In germline, CDR1 is PRHDT, CDR2 FYEKMQ (reference sequence). There are 16 residues in the CDR3. The ends lost 0 bases at V and 5 bases at J; junction bases unmatched: 6. The CDR3 is CASSLGPLAGEETQYF. CDR3 nucleotide sequence: TGTGCCAGCAGCTTAGGCCCGCTAGCGGGAGAGGAGACCCAGTACTTC.

The chain uses TRBV29-1 and TRBJ1-1, with D hard to call. The ends were cut back, 1 base at V and 1 base at J, with 13 bases in the middle. This CDR3 has 15 residues. The germline gives CDR1 SQVTM, CDR2 ANQGSEA. This chain's CDR3 is CSVEGQNPKNTEAFF. For the CDR3, the DNA is TGCAGCGTTGAAGGGCAGAACCCGAAGAACACTGAAGCTTTCTTT.

The genes are TRBV10-1 and TRBJ2-3; TRBD2 agrees at 10 bases. The germline V gene has CDR1 WNHNN and CDR2 SYGVQD (reference sequence). The CDR3 extends over 14 amino acids. The junction had 6 bases not matched to a gene; V was cut back by 2 bases and J by 10 bases. CDR3 amino acids: CASSEGLAGASQYF. DNA of the CDR3: TGCGCCAGCAGTGAGGGGCTAGCGGGAGCCTCGCAGTATTTT.

This clone was detected only a few times. The CDR3 spells CASSFSMGGNTIYF. The DNA for the CDR3 is TGTGCCAGCAGCTTCTCCATGGGAGGAAACACCATATATTTT. The chain has TRBV7-9 and TRBJ1-3; D is unclear. V shed 3 bases and J shed 4 bases, with 10 bases lying between them. The CDR3 covers 14 residues. Germline lookup yields CDR1 SEHNR and CDR2 FQNEAQ (reference sequence).

This clone is labeled as large. This chain joins TRBV5-1 and TRBJ2-2, with TRBD1 matching 7 bases. V trimming: 5 bases; J trimming: 4 bases; junction bases outside the gene matches: 8. The CDR3 is 15 residues long. Germline V gene sequence: CDR1 SGHRS, CDR2 YFSETQ. In DNA form, the CDR3 reads TGCGCCAGCAGACCACACAGGGGTGGCACCGGGGAGCTGTTTTTT. This translates into CASRPHRGGTGELFF.

The chain joins TRBV30 to TRBJ2-3; tentatively, D is TRBD1 (7 bases). V dropped 4 bases and J dropped 8 bases, with 16 bases sitting between them. This CDR3 spans 13 amino acids. Germline V CDR1 and CDR2: GTSNPN, SVGIG (reference sequence). The CDR3 region is CAWTHRQGGTQYF. CDR3 nucleotides: TGTGCCTGGACCCACAGACAGGGAGGTACGCAGTATTTT.

The chain combines TRBV2 with TRBJ1-5; D gene uncertain. V was pared by 2 bases and J by 4 bases, with 9 bases between. Germline lookup yields CDR1 SNHLY and CDR2 FYNNEI. The CDR3 contains 14 residues. CDR3 in amino acids: CASSEFNSNQPQHF. The DNA of the CDR3 is TGTGCCAGCAGTGAATTTAACAGTAATCAGCCCCAGCATTTT.

This sequence joins TRBV30 and TRBJ1-1, with D possibly TRBD1 on 5 matching bases. There are 13 residues in the CDR3. The V end was cut by 3 bases, the J end by 1 base, with 9 bases between. Germline-derived CDR1 and CDR2 are GTSNPN and SVGIG (reference sequence). This CDR3 is CAWRDIPNTEAFF. In DNA form, the CDR3 reads TGTGCCTGGAGGGACATTCCGAACACTGAAGCTTTCTTT.

The DNA of the CDR3 is TGTGCCAGCAGCGCCGGGCCCGGGAATTCCCACGAGCAGTACTTC. It translates to CASSAGPGNSHEQYF. This chain joins TRBV9 and TRBJ2-7; TRBD2 is a possible D gene (5 bases). The CDR3 consists of 15 residues. Germline V gives CDR1 SGDLS, CDR2 YYNGEE. V lost 3 bases, J lost 5 bases, and 18 bases lay in between.